These T cell receptor beta chains were read from a single sample in a study of OX40 agonist ivuxolimab in advanced cancers. The repertoire was sequenced with immunoSEQ multiplex PCR; TCRdb's copy has only in-frame clones and lacks some. The repertoire holds 50,000 to 75,000 clones, around 86% seen once, with about 1.2% in the top ten. The sequences come from CD4+ or CD8+ T cells sorted from blood, collected in a trial of the OX40 agonist ivuxolimab. The source of these receptors is an adult with an advanced solid tumor such as melanoma, head and neck, liver or kidney cancer. CDR3s include the opening cysteine and the closing phenylalanine or tryptophan.

v_call cdr3_aa
TRBV28 CASSPPGGQAKNIQYF
TRBV4-1 CASSQAWTGGDYEQYF
TRBV6-5 CASSSNPSQPQHF
TRBV5-4 CASSSSRGSYGYTF
TRBV2 CASSLGHTGELFF
TRBV18 CASSPDRLGTDTQYF
TRBV5-1 CASSFMAGRQETQYF
TRBV6-1 CASSELPTAPTNTGELFF
TRBV4-1 CASSQVSAGTSGYNEQFF
TRBV7-3 CASSRGGTGDTGELFF
TRBV5-1 CASSPLQRGTAYSGANVLTF
TRBV7-2 CASSLRGQSYGYTF
TRBV4-1 CASSARGAGGANTGELFF
TRBV5-1 CASSFGQLNTGELFF
TRBV7-9 CASSLYLRGARYGYTF
TRBV7-3 CASSSDRGETQYF
TRBV5-1 CASSSQWGSPGKTQYF
TRBV6-5 CASRPGSNQPQHF
TRBV4-2 CASSHRTGSRGNQPQHF
TRBV6-1 CASRADDSSNQPQHF
TRBV18 CASSPTTGGLETQYF
TRBV18 CASSPRPAAGEAFF
TRBV18 CASSPGRVRSGANVLTF